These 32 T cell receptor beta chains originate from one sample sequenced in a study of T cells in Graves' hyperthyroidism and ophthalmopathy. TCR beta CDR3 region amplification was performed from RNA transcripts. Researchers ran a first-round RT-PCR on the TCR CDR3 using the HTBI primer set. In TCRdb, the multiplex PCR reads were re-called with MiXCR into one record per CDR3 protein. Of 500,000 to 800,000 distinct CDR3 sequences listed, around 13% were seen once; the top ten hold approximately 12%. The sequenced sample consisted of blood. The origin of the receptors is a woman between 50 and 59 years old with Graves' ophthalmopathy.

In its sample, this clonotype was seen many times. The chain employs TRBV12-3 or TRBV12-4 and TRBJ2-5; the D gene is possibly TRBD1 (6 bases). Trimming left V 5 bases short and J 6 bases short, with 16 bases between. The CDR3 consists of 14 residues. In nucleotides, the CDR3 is TGTGCCAGCAGTCATAACAGGGTCGGAAAGACCCAGTACTTC. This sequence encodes CASSHNRVGKTQYF.

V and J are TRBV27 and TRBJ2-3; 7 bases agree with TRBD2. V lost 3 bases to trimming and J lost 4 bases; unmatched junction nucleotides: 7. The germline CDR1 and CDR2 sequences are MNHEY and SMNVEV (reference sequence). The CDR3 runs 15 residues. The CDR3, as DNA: TGTGCCAGCAGTTTGGGGCGGGAGCGGGCAGATACGCAGTATTTT. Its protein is CASSLGRERADTQYF.

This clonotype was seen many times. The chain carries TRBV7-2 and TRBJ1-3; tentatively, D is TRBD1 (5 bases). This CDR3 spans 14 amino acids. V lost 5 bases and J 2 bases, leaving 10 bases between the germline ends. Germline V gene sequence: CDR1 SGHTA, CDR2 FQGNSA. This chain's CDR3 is CASSPGRPGNTIYF. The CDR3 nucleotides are TGTGCCAGCAGCCCAGGGCGGCCTGGAAACACCATATATTTT.

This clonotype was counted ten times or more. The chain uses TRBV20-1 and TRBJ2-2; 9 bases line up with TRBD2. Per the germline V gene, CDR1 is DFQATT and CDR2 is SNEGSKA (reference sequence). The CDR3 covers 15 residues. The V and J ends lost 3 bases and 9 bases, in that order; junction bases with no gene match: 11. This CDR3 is CSASISGSPLRELFF. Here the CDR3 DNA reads TGCAGTGCTAGTATTAGCGGGAGTCCATTACGGGAGCTGTTTTTT.

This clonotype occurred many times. CDR3 sequence (DNA): TGTGCCAGCAGCCGTCGGACGAGCCAAGAGACCCAGTACTTC. Translated: CASSRRTSQETQYF. The chain is built from TRBV28 and TRBJ2-5; D is uncertain. This CDR3 spans 14 amino acids. The V gene lost 6 bases and the J gene lost 1 base, with 12 bases spanning the gap. Germline V lookup: CDR1 MDHEN, CDR2 SYDVKM.

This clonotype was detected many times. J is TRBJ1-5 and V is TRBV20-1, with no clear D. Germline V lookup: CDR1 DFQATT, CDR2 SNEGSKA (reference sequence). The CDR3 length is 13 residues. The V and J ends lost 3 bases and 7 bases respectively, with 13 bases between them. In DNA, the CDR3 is TGCAGTGCTAGCGGTGGTCAAGGCCAGCCCCAGCATTTT. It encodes CSASGGQGQPQHF.

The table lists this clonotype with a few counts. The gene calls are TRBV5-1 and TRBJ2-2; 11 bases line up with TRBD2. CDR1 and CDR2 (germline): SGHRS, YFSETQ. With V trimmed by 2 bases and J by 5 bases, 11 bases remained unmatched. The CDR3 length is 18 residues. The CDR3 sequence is CASSFGPTSGSLTGELFF. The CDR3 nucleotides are TGCGCCAGCAGCTTCGGACCAACTAGCGGGAGTTTGACCGGGGAGCTGTTTTTT. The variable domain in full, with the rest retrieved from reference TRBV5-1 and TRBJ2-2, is KAGVTQTPRYLIKTRGQQVTLSCSPISGHRSVSWYQQTPGQGLQFLFEYFSETQRNKGNFPGRFSGRQFSNSRSEMNVSTLELGDSALYLCASSFGPTSGSLTGELFFGEGSRLTVL.

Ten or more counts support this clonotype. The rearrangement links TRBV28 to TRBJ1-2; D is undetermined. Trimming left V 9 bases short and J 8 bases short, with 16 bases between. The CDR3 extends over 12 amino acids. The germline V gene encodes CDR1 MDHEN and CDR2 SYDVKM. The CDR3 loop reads CASSYALKGYTF. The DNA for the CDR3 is TGTGCCAGTTCTTACGCCCTAAAGGGCTACACCTTC.

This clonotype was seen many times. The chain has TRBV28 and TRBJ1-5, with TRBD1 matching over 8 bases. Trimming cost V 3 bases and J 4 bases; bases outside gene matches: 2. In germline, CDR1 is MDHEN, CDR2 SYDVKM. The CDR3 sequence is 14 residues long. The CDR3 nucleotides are TGTGCCAGCAGTTTCAGGGGGCGGAATCAGCCCCAGCATTTT. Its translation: CASSFRGRNQPQHF.

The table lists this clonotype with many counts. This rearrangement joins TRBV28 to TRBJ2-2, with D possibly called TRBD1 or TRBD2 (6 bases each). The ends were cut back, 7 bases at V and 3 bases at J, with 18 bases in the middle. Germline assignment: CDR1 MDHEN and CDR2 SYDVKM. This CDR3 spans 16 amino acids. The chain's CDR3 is CASKSQGTGDTGELFF. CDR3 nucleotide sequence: TGTGCCAGCAAATCTCAGGGGACGGGGGACACCGGGGAGCTGTTTTTT.

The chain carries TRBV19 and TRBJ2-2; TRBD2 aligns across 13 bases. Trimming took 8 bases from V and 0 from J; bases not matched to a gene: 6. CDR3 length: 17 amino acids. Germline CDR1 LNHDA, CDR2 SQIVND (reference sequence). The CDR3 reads CASAGLAGVPNTGELFF. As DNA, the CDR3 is TGTGCCAGTGCTGGACTAGCGGGAGTCCCGAACACCGGGGAGCTGTTTTTT.

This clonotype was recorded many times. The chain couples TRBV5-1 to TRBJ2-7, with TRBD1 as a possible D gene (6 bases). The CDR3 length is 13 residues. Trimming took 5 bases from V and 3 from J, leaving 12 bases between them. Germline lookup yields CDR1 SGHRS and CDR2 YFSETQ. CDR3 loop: CASSRDMSYEQYF. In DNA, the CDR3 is TGCGCCAGCAGTAGGGACATGAGCTACGAGCAGTACTTC.

The CDR3 DNA reads as TGCGCCAGCAGCCAGGCCAACAATGAGCAGTTCTTC. Protein: CASSQANNEQFF. This chain connects TRBV4-1 to TRBJ2-1, with no clear D. Germline loops: CDR1 MGHRA, CDR2 YSYEKL. The CDR3 is 12 residues long. The V end lost 3 bases, the J end lost 5 bases, and 5 bases lay between the germline ends.

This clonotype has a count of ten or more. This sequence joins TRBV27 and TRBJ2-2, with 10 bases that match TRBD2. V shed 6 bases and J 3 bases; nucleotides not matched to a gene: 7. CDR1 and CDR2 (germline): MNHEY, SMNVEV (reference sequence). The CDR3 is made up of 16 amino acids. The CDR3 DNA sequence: TGTGCCAGCAGGAGCAGCGGGAGGGGGGACACCGGGGAGCTGTTTTTT. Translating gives CASRSSGRGDTGELFF.

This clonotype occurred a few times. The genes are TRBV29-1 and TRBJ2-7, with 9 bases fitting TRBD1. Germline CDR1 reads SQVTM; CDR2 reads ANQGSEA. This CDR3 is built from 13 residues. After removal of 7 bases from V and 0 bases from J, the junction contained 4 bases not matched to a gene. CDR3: CSAVTGGSYEQYF. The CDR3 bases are TGCAGCGCCGTGACAGGGGGCTCCTACGAGCAGTACTTC.

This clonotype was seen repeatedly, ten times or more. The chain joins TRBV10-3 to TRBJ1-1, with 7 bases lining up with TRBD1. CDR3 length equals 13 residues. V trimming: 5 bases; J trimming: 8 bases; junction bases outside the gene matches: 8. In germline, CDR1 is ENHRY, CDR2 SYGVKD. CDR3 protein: CAISSDRAAEAFF. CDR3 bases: TGTGCCATCAGTTCCGACAGGGCCGCCGAAGCTTTCTTT.

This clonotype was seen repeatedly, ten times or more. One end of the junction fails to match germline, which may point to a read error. The CDR3 sequence: CSASTSYYEQFF. CDR3 DNA: TGCAGTGCTAGTACTAGCTACTATGAGCAGTTCTTC. The rearrangement joins TRBV20-1 to TRBJ2-1, with D maybe TRBD2 (6 bases). The CDR3 runs 12 residues. Looked up from germline, CDR1 is DFQATT and CDR2 is SNEGSKA (reference sequence).

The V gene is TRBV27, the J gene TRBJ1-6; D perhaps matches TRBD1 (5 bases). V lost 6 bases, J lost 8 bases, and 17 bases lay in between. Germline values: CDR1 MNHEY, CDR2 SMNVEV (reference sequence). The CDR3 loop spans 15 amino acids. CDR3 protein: CASRSGRRDDSPLHF. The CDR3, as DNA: TGTGCCAGCAGGAGTGGTCGCAGGGATGATTCACCCCTCCACTTT.

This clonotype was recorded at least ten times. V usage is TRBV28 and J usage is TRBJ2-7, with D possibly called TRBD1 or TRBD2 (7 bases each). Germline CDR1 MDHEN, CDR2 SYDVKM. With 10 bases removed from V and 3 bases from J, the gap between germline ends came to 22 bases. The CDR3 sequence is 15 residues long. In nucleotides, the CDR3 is TGTGCCACTCGGGGGGTGTGGCAGGGGGTCTACGAGCAGTACTTC. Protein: CATRGVWQGVYEQYF.

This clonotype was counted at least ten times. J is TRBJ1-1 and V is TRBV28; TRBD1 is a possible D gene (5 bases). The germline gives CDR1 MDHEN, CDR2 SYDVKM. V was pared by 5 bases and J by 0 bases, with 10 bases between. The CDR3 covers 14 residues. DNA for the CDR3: TGTGCCAGCAGTCCCCCCAGGGTGAACACTGAAGCTTTCTTT. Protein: CASSPPRVNTEAFF. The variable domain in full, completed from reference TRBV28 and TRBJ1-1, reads DVKVTQSSRYLVKRTGEKVFLECVQDMDHENMFWYRQDPGLGLRLIYFSYDVKMKEKGDIPEGYSVSREKKERFSLILESASTNQTSMYLCASSPPRVNTEAFFGQGTRLTVV.

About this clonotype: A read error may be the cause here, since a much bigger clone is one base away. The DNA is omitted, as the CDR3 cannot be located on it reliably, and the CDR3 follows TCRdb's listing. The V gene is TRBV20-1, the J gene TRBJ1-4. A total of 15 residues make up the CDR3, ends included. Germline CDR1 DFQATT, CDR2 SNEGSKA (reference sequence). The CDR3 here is CSASLWTSFNEKLFF.

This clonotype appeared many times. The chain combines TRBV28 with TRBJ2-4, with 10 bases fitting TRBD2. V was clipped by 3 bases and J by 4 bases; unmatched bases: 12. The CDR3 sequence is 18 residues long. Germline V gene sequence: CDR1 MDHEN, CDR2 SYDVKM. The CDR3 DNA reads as TGTGCCAGCAGTTTTATGTCTTTGGGACTAGCGATTAAAAACATTCAGTACTTC. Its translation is CASSFMSLGLAIKNIQYF.

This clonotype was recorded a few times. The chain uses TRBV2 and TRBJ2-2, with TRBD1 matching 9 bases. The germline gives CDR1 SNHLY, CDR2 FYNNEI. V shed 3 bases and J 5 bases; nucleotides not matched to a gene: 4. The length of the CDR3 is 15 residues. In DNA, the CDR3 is TGTGCCAGCAGTGAGGACAGGGGAGGAACCGGGGAGCTGTTTTTT. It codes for CASSEDRGGTGELFF.

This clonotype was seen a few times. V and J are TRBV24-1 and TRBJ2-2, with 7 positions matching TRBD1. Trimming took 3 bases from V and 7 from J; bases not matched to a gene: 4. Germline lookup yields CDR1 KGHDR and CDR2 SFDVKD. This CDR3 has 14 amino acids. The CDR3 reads CATSDVGGHGELFF. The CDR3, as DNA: TGTGCCACCAGTGATGTAGGGGGCCACGGGGAGCTGTTTTTT.

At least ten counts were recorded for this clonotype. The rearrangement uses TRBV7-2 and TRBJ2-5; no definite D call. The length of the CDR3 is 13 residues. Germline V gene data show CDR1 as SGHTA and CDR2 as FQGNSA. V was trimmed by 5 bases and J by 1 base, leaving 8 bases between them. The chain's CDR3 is CASSTRPQETQYF. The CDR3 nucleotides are TGTGCCAGCAGCACGCGACCCCAAGAGACCCAGTACTTC.

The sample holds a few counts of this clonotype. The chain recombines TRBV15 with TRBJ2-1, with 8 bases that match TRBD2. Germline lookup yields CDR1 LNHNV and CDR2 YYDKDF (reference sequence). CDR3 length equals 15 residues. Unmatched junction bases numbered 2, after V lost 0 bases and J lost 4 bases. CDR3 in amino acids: CATSRELADYNEQFF. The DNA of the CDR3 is TGTGCCACCAGCAGAGAACTAGCGGATTACAATGAGCAGTTCTTC.

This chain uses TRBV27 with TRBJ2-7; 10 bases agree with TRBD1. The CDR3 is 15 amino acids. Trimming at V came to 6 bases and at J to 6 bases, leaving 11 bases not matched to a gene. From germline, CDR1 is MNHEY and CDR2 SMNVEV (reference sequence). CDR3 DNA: TGTGCCAGCAGGAACCCGGGACAGGGGTCCCTCGAGCAGTACTTC. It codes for CASRNPGQGSLEQYF.

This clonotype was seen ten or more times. The CDR3 reads CASINLATYEQYF. The CDR3 coding sequence is TGTGCCAGCATAAACCTGGCTACTTACGAGCAGTACTTC. The chain links TRBV28 to TRBJ2-7; D is unresolved. V was pared by 7 bases and J by 4 bases, with 14 bases between. There are 13 residues in the CDR3. CDR1 and CDR2 from the germline V gene are MDHEN and SYDVKM.

The CDR3 DNA sequence: TGTGCCAGCAGCTTATTGGGTGCCCGCACCATGAACACTGAAGCTTTCTTT. As protein: CASSLLGARTMNTEAFF. The rearrangement joins TRBV7-2 to TRBJ1-1; D unresolved. The CDR3 has 17 amino acids. V lost 2 bases, J lost 0 bases, and 16 bases lay in between. Per germline, CDR1 SGHTA and CDR2 FQGNSA. The whole variable domain, filled in from reference TRBV7-2 and TRBJ1-1, reads GAGVSQSPSNKVTEKGKDVELRCDPISGHTALYWYRQSLGQGLEFLIYFQGNSAPDKSGLPSDRFSAERTGGSVSTLTIQRTQQEDSAVYLCASSLLGARTMNTEAFFGQGTRLTVV.

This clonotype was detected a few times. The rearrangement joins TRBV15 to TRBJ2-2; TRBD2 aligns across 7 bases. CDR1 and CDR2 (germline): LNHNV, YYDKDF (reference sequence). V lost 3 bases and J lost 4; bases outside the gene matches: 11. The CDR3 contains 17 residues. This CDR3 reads CATSSRKSSGFTGELFF. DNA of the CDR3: TGTGCCACCAGCAGCCGAAAGTCTAGCGGATTCACCGGGGAGCTGTTTTTT.

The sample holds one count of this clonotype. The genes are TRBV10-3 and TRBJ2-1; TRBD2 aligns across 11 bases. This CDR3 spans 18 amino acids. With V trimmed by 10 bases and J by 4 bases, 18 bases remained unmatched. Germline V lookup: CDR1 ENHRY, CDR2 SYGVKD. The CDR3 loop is CATYDTSGRGGLYNEQFF. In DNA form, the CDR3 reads TGTGCCACCTACGACACTAGCGGGAGAGGTGGTTTGTACAATGAGCAGTTCTTC.

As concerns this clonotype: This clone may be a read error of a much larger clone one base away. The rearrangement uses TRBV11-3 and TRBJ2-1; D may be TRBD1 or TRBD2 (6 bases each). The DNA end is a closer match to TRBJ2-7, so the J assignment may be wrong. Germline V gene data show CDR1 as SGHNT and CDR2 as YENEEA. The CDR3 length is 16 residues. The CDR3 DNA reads TGTGCCAGCACCCTCCTCTCGCTAGGGGGGAACAATGAGCAGTACTTC. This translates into CASTLLSLGGNNEQYF.